This note documents a single T cell receptor beta chain sequence. The antigen is not known. Gene labels here are mouse ones. The read ends 1 residue shy of where the CDR3 ends; the end is completed using the germline J gene. The record originates from a study of tissue T cells after allogeneic stem cell transplantation. Study-wide findings and caveats: Which tissue TCRs were alloreactive or antigen-specific was not determined. Some clones might be persisting host cells.

Assay: immunoSEQ multiplex PCR; the TCRdb copy retains only in-frame clones and omits some. The repertoire holds several thousand clones, around 60% seen once, with under 30% in the top ten. Noted time point: mouse harvest day 7 after allogeneic transplant. Mouse grafts combined 10^7 T-cell-depleted bone marrow cells with 10^6 splenic CD5+ T cells. The CDR3 contains 13 residues. The V and J ends lost 4 bases and 2 bases, in that order; junction bases with no gene match: 0. CDR1 and CDR2 from the germline V gene are MNHDT and YYDKIL. Specimen: spleen. This TCR was sampled from a female BALB/c mouse given C57BL/6 T cells with graft-versus-host disease after an allogeneic hematopoietic cell transplant. The chain employs TRBV17 and TRBJ2-5; 7 nucleotides match TRBD2. The sequenced CDR3 bases are TGTGCTAGCAGTATGGGGGGCCAAGACACCCAGTAC. This gives the protein CASSMGGQDTQY. Given in full, the CDR3 is CASSMGGQDTQYF.